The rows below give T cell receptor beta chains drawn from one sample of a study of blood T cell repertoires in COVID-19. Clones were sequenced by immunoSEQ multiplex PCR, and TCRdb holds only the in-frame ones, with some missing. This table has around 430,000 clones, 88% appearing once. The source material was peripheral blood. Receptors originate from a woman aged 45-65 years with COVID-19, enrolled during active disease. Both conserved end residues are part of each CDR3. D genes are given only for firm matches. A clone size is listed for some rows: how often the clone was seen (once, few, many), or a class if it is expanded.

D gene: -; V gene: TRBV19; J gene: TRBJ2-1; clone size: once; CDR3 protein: CASSFGSYNEQFF; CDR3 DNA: TGTGCCAGTAGTTTCGGGTCATACAATGAGCAGTTCTTC
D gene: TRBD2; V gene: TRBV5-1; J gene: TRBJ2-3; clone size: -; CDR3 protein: CASSDTSGVGDTQYF; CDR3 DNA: TGCGCCAGCAGCGACACTAGCGGGGTCGGGGATACGCAGTATTTT
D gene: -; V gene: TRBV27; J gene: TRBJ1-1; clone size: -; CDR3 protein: CASSLGTSNTEAFF; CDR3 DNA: TGTGCCAGCAGTCTCGGGACATCCAACACTGAAGCTTTCTTT
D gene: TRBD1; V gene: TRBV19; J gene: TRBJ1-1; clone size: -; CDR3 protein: CASSIGARTGGTEAFF; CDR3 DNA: TGTGCCAGTAGTATAGGTGCGCGGACAGGGGGCACTGAAGCTTTCTTT
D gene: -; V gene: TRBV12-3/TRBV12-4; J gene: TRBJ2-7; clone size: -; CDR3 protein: CASSLGGAGEQYF; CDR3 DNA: TGTGCCAGCAGTTTAGGTGGCGCGGGGGAGCAGTACTTC
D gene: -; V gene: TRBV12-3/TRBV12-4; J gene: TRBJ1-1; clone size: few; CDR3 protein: CASSLGSDTEAFF; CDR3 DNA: TGTGCCAGCAGTTTAGGCTCGGACACCGAAGCTTTCTTT
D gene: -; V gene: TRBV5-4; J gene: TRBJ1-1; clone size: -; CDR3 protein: CASSPAGGDTEAFF; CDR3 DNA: TGTGCCAGCAGCCCGGCCGGGGGGGACACTGAAGCTTTCTTT
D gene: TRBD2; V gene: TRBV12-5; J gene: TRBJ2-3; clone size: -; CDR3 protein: CASGLVLGSGNNTDTQYF; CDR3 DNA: TGTGCTAGTGGTTTGGTACTGGGTAGCGGGAATAACACAGATACGCAGTATTTT
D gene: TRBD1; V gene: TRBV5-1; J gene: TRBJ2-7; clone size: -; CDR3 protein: CASSSGGSEQYF; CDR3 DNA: TGCGCCAGCAGCTCAGGGGGATCCGAGCAGTACTTC
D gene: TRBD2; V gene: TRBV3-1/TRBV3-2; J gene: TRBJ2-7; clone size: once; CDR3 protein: CASSQGPSGVYEQYF; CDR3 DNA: TGTGCCAGCAGCCAAGGCCCTAGCGGAGTTTACGAGCAGTACTTC
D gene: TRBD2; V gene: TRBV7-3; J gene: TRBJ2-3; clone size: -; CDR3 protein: CASSLSLAGAPSTDTQYF; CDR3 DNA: TGTGCCAGCAGCCTGTCGCTAGCGGGGGCTCCTAGCACAGATACGCAGTATTTT
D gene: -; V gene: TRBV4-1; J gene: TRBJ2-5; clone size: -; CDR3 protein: CASSQEAGAVKETQYF; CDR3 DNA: TGCGCCAGCAGCCAAGAAGCAGGGGCGGTGAAAGAGACCCAGTACTTC
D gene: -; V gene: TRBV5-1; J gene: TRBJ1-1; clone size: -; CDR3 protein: CASSIYSQNTEAFF; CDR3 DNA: TGCGCCAGCAGCATATATTCACAGAACACTGAAGCTTTCTTT
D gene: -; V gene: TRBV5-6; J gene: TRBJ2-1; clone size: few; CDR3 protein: CATRRTGLHKDNEQFF; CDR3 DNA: TGTGCCACACGACGCACAGGGCTACACAAAGACAATGAGCAGTTCTTC
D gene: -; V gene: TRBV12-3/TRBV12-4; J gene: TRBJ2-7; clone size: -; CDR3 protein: CASSFSVYEQYF; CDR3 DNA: TGTGCCAGCAGTTTTTCGGTCTACGAGCAGTACTTC
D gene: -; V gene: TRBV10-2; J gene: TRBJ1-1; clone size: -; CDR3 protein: CASSDRPGHMNTEAFF; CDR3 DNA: TGCGCCAGCAGTGACCGACCGGGACACATGAACACTGAAGCTTTCTTT
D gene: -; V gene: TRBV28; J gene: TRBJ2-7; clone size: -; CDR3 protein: CASSAQGEAYEQYF; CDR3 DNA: TGTGCCAGCAGCGCTCAGGGGGAGGCATACGAGCAGTACTTC
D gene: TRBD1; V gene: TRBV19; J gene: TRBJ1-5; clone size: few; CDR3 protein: CASSIYRGVGQPQHF; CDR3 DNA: TGTGCCAGTAGTATCTACAGGGGCGTAGGTCAGCCCCAGCATTTT
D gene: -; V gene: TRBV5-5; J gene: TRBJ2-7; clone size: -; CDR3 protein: CASSHHLGDYEQYF; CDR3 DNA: TGTGCCAGCAGCCATCACCTAGGGGACTACGAGCAGTACTTC
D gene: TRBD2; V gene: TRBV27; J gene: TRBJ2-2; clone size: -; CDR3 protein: CASSSKGLAGGPFSGELFF; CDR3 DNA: TGTGCCAGCAGTTCGAAGGGACTAGCGGGGGGGCCATTTTCCGGGGAGCTGTTTTTT
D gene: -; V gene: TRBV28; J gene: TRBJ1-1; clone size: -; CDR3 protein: CASSLGGQDTEAFF; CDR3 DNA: TGTGCCAGCAGTTTGGGGGGGCAAGACACTGAAGCTTTCTTT
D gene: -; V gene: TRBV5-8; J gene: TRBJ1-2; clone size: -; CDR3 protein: CASSLDRDHGYTF; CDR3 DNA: TGTGCCAGCAGCTTGGACAGGGATCATGGCTACACCTTC